These 21 T cell receptor beta chains were sequenced from one sample in a study of CD8+CD57+ T cells in acquired aplastic anemia. Patients included in sequencing had previously demonstrated CD8+CD57+ cell expansion by flow cytometry. TCR beta VDJ and CDR3 profiles were obtained from a genomic DNA template. TCRdb reprocessed the reads via MiXCR and lists one record per CDR3 protein. The repertoire holds about 150,000 distinct CDR3 sequences, with about 50% as singletons. Sequenced: sorted CD4+, CD8+, or CD8+CD57+ T cells (not recorded which) from PBMCs. These receptor sequences come from a human donor with aplastic anemia.

The gene calls are TRBV15 and TRBJ1-6; D gene ambiguous. CDR3 length equals 15 residues. With 0 bases removed from V and 7 bases from J, the gap between germline ends came to 10 bases. The V gene's germline CDR1 is LNHNV and CDR2 YYDKDF (reference sequence). CDR3 nucleotide sequence: TGTGCCACCAGCAGAGATAGTCTGGCAAATTCACCCCTCCACTTT. As protein: CATSRDSLANSPLHF.

The V call is TRBV29-1, the J call TRBJ1-2; the D gene is possibly TRBD1 (5 bases). CDR1 SQVTM and CDR2 ANQGSEA come from the germline V gene. This CDR3 is 15 amino acids long. The ends were cut back, 6 bases at V and 3 bases at J, with 20 bases in the middle. For the CDR3, the DNA is TGCAGCGTCCCGGGGAGGATGGGGCGCGACTATGGCTACACCTTC. Protein sequence: CSVPGRMGRDYGYTF.

In its sample, this clonotype was seen many times. The V and J genes are TRBV4-3 and TRBJ2-7; D uncertain. This CDR3 spans 12 amino acids. V gave up 5 bases and J gave up 6 bases, with 11 bases separating them. The germline V gene encodes CDR1 LGHNA and CDR2 YSLEER. In DNA, the CDR3 is TGCGCCAGCAGCGCCTCCTCTGGCGAGCAGTACTTC. This sequence encodes CASSASSGEQYF.

This chain links TRBV11-2 with TRBJ2-5; D possibly corresponds to TRBD1 (6 bases). This CDR3 contains 15 residues. The germline V gene encodes CDR1 SGHAT and CDR2 FQNNGV. V dropped 4 bases and J dropped 5 bases, with 17 bases sitting between them. DNA for the CDR3: TGTGCCAGCAGCTCGAGGTGGGGGCCGGTGGAGACCCAGTACTTC. It codes for CASSSRWGPVETQYF. Combining the CDR3 with reference TRBV11-2 and TRBJ2-5 gives the whole variable domain EAGVAQSPRYKIIEKRQSVAFWCNPISGHATLYWYQQILGQGPKLLIQFQNNGVVDDSQLPKDRFSAERLKGVDSTLKIQPAKLEDSAVYLCASSSRWGPVETQYFGPGTRLLVL.

This clonotype appeared many times. The rearrangement joins TRBV11-2 to TRBJ2-1; D perhaps matches TRBD1 (5 bases). The CDR3 is made up of 14 amino acids. V lost 1 base and J 10 bases, leaving 14 bases between the germline ends. Per germline, CDR1 SGHAT and CDR2 FQNNGV. The chain's CDR3 is CASSLVGRVEEQFF. Here the CDR3 DNA reads TGTGCCAGCAGCTTAGTCGGCAGGGTAGAGGAGCAGTTCTTC. The variable domain in full, completed from reference TRBV11-2 and TRBJ2-1, reads EAGVAQSPRYKIIEKRQSVAFWCNPISGHATLYWYQQILGQGPKLLIQFQNNGVVDDSQLPKDRFSAERLKGVDSTLKIQPAKLEDSAVYLCASSLVGRVEEQFFGPGTRLTVL.

This clonotype appeared a single time. CDR3 residues: CASVTSGFDNEQFF. For the CDR3, the DNA is TGTGCCAGTGTAACTAGCGGGTTTGATAATGAGCAGTTCTTC. The chain is built from TRBV19 and TRBJ2-1; 9 bases are shared with TRBD2. V lost 8 bases, J lost 7 bases, and 9 bases stayed unmatched. The CDR3 has 14 residues. Germline CDR1 and CDR2: LNHDA and SQIVND (reference sequence).

This clonotype was detected only a few times. The chain uses TRBV6-1 and TRBJ1-4; TRBD1 matches 8 bases. Germline V lookup: CDR1 MNHNS, CDR2 SASEGT. J gave up 2 bases and V 8 bases, and 4 bases lay outside the gene matches. This CDR3 spans 14 amino acids. CDR3 DNA: TGTGCCAGCCGACAGGGGCCGACTAATGAAAAACTGTTTTTT. Amino acids: CASRQGPTNEKLFF.

In this sample, this clonotype turned up many times. The chain joins TRBV5-4 to TRBJ1-2, with 7 bases lining up with TRBD1. The germline gives CDR1 SGHNT, CDR2 YYREEE (reference sequence). The junction had 5 bases not matched to a gene; V was cut back by 4 bases and J by 8 bases. This CDR3 region has 12 residues. CDR3 sequence (DNA): TGTGCCAGCAGCGGAAAGACAGGGGGCTACACCTTC. Protein product: CASSGKTGGYTF.

With regard to this clonotype: This may be a read error: a much more frequent sequence differs by one nucleotide. The CDR3 nucleotides read TGCGCCAGCAGCACGACAGCGAAGGGCTACGAGCAGTACTTC. Its protein is CASSTTAKGYEQYF. The chain carries TRBV4-1 and TRBJ2-7; D might be TRBD1 (5 bases). CDR3 length equals 14 residues. V was cut by 5 bases and J by 3 bases, with 14 bases left in between. Germline V gene data show CDR1 as MGHRA and CDR2 as YSYEKL.

The chain recombines TRBV7-9 with TRBJ1-6; tentative D call: TRBD1 (5 bases). Trimming stripped 4 bases from V and 5 bases from J, with 12 bases between. The germline CDR1 and CDR2 sequences are SEHNR and FQNEAQ (reference sequence). The length of the CDR3 is 15 residues. CDR3: CASSSGWGNNSPLHF. CDR3 bases: TGTGCCAGCAGCTCAGGGTGGGGAAATAATTCACCCCTCCACTTT.

This chain connects TRBV4-2 to TRBJ2-1; 11 nucleotides line up with TRBD2. CDR1 and CDR2 (germline): LGHNA, YNFKEQ. V gave up 2 bases and J gave up 6 bases; unmatched junction bases: 6. CDR3 length equals 16 residues. The DNA for the CDR3 is TGTGCCAGCAGCCAATCCGGGACTAGCGGACCCAATGAGCAGTTCTTC. Its protein is CASSQSGTSGPNEQFF.

The chain employs TRBV2 and TRBJ2-7; D could derive from TRBD1 or TRBD2 (5 bases each). Germline V gene data show CDR1 as SNHLY and CDR2 as FYNNEI. The V end lost 9 bases, the J end lost 0 bases, and 15 bases lay between the germline ends. The CDR3 spans 14 residues. The CDR3 loop is CARGRGDASYEQYF. DNA for the CDR3: TGTGCCAGGGGTAGAGGGGACGCCTCCTACGAGCAGTACTTC.

This chain connects TRBV10-3 to TRBJ2-7; 7 nucleotides agree with TRBD1. V lost 10 bases and J lost 1; bases outside the gene matches: 10. Germline lookup yields CDR1 ENHRY and CDR2 SYGVKD. The CDR3 has 14 residues. Here the CDR3 DNA reads TGTGCCACCACGACCGGGACAGCTTCCTACGAGCAGTACTTC. Encoded protein: CATTTGTASYEQYF.

This chain joins TRBV2 and TRBJ2-3; D possibly corresponds to TRBD2 (5 bases). Trimming cost V 1 base and J 4 bases, with 6 bases left between them. This CDR3 comprises 13 residues. Germline V gene sequence: CDR1 SNHLY, CDR2 FYNNEI. For the CDR3, the DNA is TGTGCCAGCAGTGAAGGAGGGCCAGATACGCAGTATTTT. Encoded protein: CASSEGGPDTQYF.

This clonotype appeared many times. The chain recombines TRBV9 with TRBJ1-1; D perhaps matches TRBD1 (5 bases). V was clipped by 4 bases and J by 4 bases, with 14 bases between them. This CDR3 comprises 14 residues. The germline V gene has CDR1 SGDLS and CDR2 YYNGEE. CDR3 in amino acids: CASSPRAGSTEAFF. In DNA, the CDR3 is TGTGCCAGCAGCCCCCGGGCAGGGAGCACTGAAGCTTTCTTT.

The chain has TRBV11-1 and TRBJ1-5; D remains unclear. The V gene lost 1 base and the J gene lost 4 bases, with 14 bases spanning the gap. CDR3 size: 16 residues. Per germline, CDR1 SGHAT and CDR2 FQDESV (reference sequence). CDR3: CASSLGGSGRNQPQHF. CDR3 sequence (DNA): TGTGCCAGCAGCTTAGGCGGCTCAGGTCGAAATCAGCCCCAGCATTTT.

This clonotype has a count of ten or more. The gene calls are TRBV4-2 and TRBJ2-2; 10 nucleotides agree with TRBD2. Looked up from germline, CDR1 is LGHNA and CDR2 is YNFKEQ. The V gene end was trimmed by 4 bases and the J gene end by 1 base; junction bases not matched to a gene: 6. The length of the CDR3 is 17 residues. CDR3 bases: TGTGCCAGCAGCCGCTCCTGGACTAGCGGGAACACCGGGGAGCTGTTTTTT. This sequence encodes CASSRSWTSGNTGELFF.

As to this clonotype: Sequence at one end of the junction differs from germline and may be a read error. This rearrangement joins TRBV13 to TRBJ2-3; tentatively, D is TRBD1 (5 bases). Germline CDR1 PRHDT, CDR2 FYEKMQ (reference sequence). The CDR3 runs 19 residues. Here the CDR3 reads CASSLERGMGLVRTDTQYF. CDR3 DNA: TGTGCCAGCAGCTTAGAAAGGGGCATGGGGCTTGTGAGAACAGATACTCAGTATTTT.

The sample holds many counts of this clonotype. This rearrangement joins TRBV11-2 to TRBJ2-7, with TRBD1 as a possible D gene (6 bases). Germline CDR1 is SGHAT and CDR2 is FQNNGV. This CDR3 comprises 13 residues. V was trimmed by 9 bases and J by 3 bases, leaving 15 bases between them. CDR3 bases: TGTGCCAGTACACAGGGCGCGAACTACGAGCAGTACTTC. The encoded protein is CASTQGANYEQYF. The complete variable domain, with remaining parts taken from reference TRBV11-2 and TRBJ2-7, reads EAGVAQSPRYKIIEKRQSVAFWCNPISGHATLYWYQQILGQGPKLLIQFQNNGVVDDSQLPKDRFSAERLKGVDSTLKIQPAKLEDSAVYLCASTQGANYEQYFGPGTRLTVT.

This chain links TRBV7-8 with TRBJ1-4, with D unclear. The germline V gene encodes CDR1 SGHVS and CDR2 FQNEAQ. V lost 4 bases and J 8 bases, leaving 8 bases between the germline ends. The CDR3 is 12 residues long. Here the CDR3 reads CASSSLGEKLFF. The CDR3 region has the DNA TGTGCCAGCAGCTCCCTAGGGGAAAAACTGTTTTTT.

The rearrangement joins TRBV20-1 to TRBJ1-1; the D is unclear. V lost 0 bases to trimming and J lost 0 bases, with 8 bases between them. This CDR3 has 14 amino acids. Looked up from germline, CDR1 is DFQATT and CDR2 is SNEGSKA (reference sequence). CDR3 sequence (DNA): TGCAGTGCTAGAGATCCGGCCATGAACACTGAAGCTTTCTTT. This translates into CSARDPAMNTEAFF.